This entry features one TCR beta chain sequence. Its target is unknown. This entry is derived from a study of T cell responses to AZD1222 COVID-19 vaccine. Study background: Pooling of second doses given at about 4 or about 12 weeks was done. General study findings and limits: Repertoires were obtained solely post-peak T cell response. CD4 TCRs linked to vaccination spanned spike, dominating at 160-218 and 743-854.

This CDR3 has 13 amino acids. Germline loops: CDR1 KGHSH, CDR2 LQKENI. V was clipped by 8 bases and J by 6 bases, with 16 bases between them. TCRdb keeps only in-frame clones here, not all; method: immunoSEQ multiplex PCR. Of about 94,000 clones listed, more than 70% were seen once; the top ten hold roughly 14%. The receptor's source is an adult in good health. Sequenced here: peripheral blood, sampled on day 0 of AZD1222 vaccination. This rearrangement joins TRBV18 to TRBJ1-1; D is possibly TRBD1 (5 bases). This CDR3 reads CASDGGGAAEAFF. In nucleotides, the CDR3 is TGTGCCAGCGACGGGGGAGGAGCGGCTGAAGCTTTCTTT.